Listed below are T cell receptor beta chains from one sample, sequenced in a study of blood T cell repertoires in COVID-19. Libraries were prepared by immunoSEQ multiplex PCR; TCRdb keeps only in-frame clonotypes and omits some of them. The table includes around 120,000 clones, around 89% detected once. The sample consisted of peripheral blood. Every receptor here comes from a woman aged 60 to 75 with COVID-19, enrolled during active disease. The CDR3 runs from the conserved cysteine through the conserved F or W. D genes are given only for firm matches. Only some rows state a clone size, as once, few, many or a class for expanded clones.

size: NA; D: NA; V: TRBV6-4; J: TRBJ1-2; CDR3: CASRPDRSSKGYTF; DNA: TGTGCCAGCAGACCGGACAGAAGTTCGAAGGGCTACACCTTC
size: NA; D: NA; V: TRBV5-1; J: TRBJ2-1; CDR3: CASSSAGLLNEQFF; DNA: TGCGCCAGCAGCTCGGCAGGGTTACTCAATGAGCAGTTCTTC
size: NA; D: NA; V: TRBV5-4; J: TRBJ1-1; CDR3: CASSSGGGRSTEAFF; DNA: TGTGCCAGCAGCAGTGGCGGGGGTAGGAGCACTGAAGCTTTCTTT
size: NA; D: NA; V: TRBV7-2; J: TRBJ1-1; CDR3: CASSETRILTEAFF; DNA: TGTGCCAGCAGCGAGACCAGGATATTAACTGAAGCTTTCTTT
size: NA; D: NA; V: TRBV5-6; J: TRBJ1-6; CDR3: CASSLGQLNSPLHF; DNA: TGTGCCAGCAGCTTGGGACAGCTTAATTCACCCCTCCACTTT
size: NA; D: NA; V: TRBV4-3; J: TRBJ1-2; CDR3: CASSQERGYYGYTF; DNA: TGCGCCAGCAGCCAAGAACGCGGATACTATGGCTACACCTTC
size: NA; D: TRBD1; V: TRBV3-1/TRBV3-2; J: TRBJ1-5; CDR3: CASSQGGRDQPQHF; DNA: TGTGCCAGCAGTCAGGGGGGTCGAGATCAGCCCCAGCATTTT
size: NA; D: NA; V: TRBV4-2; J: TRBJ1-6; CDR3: CASSQDLTGHNSPLHF; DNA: TGTGCCAGCAGCCAGGACTTAACAGGGCATAATTCACCCCTCCACTTT
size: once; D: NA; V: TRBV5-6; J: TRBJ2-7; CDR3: CASSFGTPSSYEQYF; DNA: TGTGCCAGCAGCTTTGGGACACCGAGCTCCTACGAGCAGTACTTC
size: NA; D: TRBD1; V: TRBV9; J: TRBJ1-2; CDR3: CASSVGDSTGYTF; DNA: TGTGCCAGCAGCGTAGGGGACAGCACTGGCTACACCTTC
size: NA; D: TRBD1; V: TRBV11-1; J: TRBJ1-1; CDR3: CASSIRGTGSTEAFF; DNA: TGTGCCAGCAGCATCCGGGGGACAGGGAGCACTGAAGCTTTCTTT
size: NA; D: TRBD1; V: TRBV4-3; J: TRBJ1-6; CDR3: CASSLRQGVDSPLHF; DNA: TGCGCCAGCAGTTTACGACAGGGAGTAGACTCACCCCTCCACTTT
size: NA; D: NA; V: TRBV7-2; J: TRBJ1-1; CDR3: CASSLNGRGDTEAFF; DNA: TGTGCCAGCAGCTTAAATGGCAGGGGAGACACTGAAGCTTTCTTT
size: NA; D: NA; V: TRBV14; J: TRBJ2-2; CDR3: CASSGGPNRFTGELFF; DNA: TGTGCCAGCAGCGGGGGCCCCAACAGGTTTACCGGGGAGCTGTTTTTT
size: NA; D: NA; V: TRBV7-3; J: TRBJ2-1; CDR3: CASSLTSSYNEQFF; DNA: TGTGCCAGCAGCTTAACGAGCTCCTACAATGAGCAGTTCTTC
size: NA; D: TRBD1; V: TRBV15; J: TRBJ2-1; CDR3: CATSTTGGRYNEQFF; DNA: TGTGCCACCAGCACTACAGGGGGAAGGTACAATGAGCAGTTCTTC
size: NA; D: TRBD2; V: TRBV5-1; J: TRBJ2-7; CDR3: CASSLEREGGYEQYF; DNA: TGCGCCAGCAGCTTGGAACGGGAGGGAGGATACGAGCAGTACTTC
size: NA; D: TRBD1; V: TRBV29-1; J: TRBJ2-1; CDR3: CSVDPTGGDVNEQFF; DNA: TGCAGCGTTGACCCCACAGGGGGCGATGTCAATGAGCAGTTCTTC
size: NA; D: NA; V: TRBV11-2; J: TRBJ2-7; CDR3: CASSFGQSTYEQYF; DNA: TGTGCCAGCAGCTTCGGACAGTCCACCTACGAGCAGTACTTC
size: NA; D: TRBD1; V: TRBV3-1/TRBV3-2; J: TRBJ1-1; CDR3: CASSQGTGGTEAFF; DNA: TGTGCCAGCAGCCAGGGGACAGGGGGCACTGAAGCTTTCTTT
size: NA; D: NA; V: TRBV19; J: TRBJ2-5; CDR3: CASAYLKGETQYF; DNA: TGTGCCAGCGCCTACCTCAAGGGGGAGACCCAGTACTTC
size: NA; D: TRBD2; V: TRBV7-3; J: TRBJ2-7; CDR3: CASSSSGGAYEQYF; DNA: TGTGCCAGCAGCTCTAGCGGGGGGGCCTACGAGCAGTACTTC
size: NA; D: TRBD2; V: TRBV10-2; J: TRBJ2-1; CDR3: CASSSSGGNEQFF; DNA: TGCGCCAGCAGCTCTAGCGGGGGAAATGAGCAGTTCTTC
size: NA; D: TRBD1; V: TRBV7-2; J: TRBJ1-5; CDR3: CASSLGVGTGFQPQHF; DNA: TGTGCCAGCAGCTTAGGGGTTGGGACAGGGTTCCAGCCCCAGCATTTT
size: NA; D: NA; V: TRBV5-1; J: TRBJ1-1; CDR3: CASSPLFGGLNTEAFF; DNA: TGCGCCAGCAGCCCCCTGTTCGGGGGATTGAACACTGAAGCTTTCTTT
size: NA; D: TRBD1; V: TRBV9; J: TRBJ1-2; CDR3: CASTPEYRGFNYGYTF; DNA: TGTGCCAGCACTCCCGAGTACAGGGGTTTTAACTATGGCTACACCTTC